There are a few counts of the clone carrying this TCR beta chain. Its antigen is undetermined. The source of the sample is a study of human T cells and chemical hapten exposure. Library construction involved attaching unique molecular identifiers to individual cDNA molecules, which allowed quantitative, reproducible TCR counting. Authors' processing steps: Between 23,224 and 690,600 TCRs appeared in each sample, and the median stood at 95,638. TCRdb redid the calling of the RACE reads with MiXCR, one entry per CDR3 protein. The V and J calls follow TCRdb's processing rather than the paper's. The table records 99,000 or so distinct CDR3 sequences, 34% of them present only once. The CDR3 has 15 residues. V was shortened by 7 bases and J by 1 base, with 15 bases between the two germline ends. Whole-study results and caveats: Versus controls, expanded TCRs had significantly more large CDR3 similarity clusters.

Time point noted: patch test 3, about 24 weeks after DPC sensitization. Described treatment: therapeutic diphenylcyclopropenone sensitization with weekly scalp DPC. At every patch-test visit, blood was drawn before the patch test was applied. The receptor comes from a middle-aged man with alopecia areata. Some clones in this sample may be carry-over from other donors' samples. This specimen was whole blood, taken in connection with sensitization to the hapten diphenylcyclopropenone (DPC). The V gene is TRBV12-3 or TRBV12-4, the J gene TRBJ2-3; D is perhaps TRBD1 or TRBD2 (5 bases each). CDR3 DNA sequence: TGTGCCAGCATGTTGAGGGGCTTAGGCACAGATACGCAGTATTTT. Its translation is CASMLRGLGTDTQYF.